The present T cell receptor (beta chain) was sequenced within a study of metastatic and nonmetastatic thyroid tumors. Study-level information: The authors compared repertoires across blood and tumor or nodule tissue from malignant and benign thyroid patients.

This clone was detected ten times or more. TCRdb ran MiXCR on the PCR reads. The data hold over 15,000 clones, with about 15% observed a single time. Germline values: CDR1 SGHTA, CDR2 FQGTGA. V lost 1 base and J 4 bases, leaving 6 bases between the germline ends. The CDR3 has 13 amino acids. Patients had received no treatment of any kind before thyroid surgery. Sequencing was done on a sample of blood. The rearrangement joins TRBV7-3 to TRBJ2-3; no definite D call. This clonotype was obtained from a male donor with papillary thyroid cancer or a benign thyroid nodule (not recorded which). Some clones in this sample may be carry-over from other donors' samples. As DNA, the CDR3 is TGTGCCAGCAGCTTAAATCAGGCAGATACGCAGTATTTT. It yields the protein CASSLNQADTQYF.